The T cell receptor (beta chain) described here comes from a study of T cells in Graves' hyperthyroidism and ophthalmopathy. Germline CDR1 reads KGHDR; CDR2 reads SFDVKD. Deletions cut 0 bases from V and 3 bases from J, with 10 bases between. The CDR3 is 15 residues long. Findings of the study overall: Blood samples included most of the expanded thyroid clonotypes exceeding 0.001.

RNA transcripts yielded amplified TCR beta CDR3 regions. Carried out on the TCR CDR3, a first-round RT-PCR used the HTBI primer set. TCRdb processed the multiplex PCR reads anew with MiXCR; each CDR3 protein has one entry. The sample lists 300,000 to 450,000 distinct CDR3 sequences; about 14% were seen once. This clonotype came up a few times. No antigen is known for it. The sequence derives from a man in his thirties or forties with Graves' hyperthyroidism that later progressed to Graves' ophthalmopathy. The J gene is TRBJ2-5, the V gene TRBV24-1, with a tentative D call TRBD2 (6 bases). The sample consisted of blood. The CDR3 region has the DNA TGTGCCACCAGTGATTTGGGGACTGAAAAAGAGACCCAGTACTTC. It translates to CATSDLGTEKETQYF.